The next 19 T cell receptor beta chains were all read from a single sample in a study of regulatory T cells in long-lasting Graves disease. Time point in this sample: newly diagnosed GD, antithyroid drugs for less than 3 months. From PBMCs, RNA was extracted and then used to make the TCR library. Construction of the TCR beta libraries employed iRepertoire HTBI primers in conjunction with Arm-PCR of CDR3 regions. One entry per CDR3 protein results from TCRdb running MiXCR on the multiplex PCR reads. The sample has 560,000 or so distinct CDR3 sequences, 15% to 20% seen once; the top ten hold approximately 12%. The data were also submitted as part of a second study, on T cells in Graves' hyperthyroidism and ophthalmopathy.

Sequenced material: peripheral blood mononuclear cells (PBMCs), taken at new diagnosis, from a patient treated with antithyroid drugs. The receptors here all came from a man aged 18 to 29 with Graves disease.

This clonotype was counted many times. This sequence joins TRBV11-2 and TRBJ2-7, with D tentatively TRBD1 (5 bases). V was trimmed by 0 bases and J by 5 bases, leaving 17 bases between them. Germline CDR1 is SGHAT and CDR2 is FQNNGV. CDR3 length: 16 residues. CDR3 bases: TGTGCCAGCAGCTTAGATCCGGCAGGGTATTCCAACGAGCAGTACTTC. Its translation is CASSLDPAGYSNEQYF. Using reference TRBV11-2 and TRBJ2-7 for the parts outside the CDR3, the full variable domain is EAGVAQSPRYKIIEKRQSVAFWCNPISGHATLYWYQQILGQGPKLLIQFQNNGVVDDSQLPKDRFSAERLKGVDSTLKIQPAKLEDSAVYLCASSLDPAGYSNEQYFGPGTRLTVT.

CDR3 DNA sequence: TGTGCCAGCAGCTTATTCGGGGTCGCTAACTATGGCTACACCTTC. Its protein product is CASSLFGVANYGYTF. The rearrangement uses TRBV7-9 and TRBJ1-2; no clear D. This CDR3 has 15 amino acids. V was cut by 2 bases and J by 0 bases, with 10 bases left in between. The germline V gene encodes CDR1 SEHNR and CDR2 FQNEAQ (reference sequence).

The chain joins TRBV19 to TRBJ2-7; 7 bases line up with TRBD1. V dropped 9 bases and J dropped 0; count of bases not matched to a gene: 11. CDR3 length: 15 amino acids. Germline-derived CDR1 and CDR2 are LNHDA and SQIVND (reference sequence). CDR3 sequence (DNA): TGTGCCAGCCAACGACGTCGGGACAGCTCCTACGAGCAGTACTTC. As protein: CASQRRRDSSYEQYF.

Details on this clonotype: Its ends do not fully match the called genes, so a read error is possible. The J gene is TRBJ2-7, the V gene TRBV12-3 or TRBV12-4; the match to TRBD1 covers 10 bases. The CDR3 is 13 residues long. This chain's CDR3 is CASSLGGQGPSGF. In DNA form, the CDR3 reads TGTGCCAGCAGTTTAGGGGGACAGGGGCCTTCTGGGTTC.

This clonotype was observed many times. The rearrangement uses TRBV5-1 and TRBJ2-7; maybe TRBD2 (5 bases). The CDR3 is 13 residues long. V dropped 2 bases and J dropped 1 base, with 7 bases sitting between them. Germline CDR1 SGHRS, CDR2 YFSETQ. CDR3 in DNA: TGCGCCAGCAGCTTCGGGGAATCCTACGAGCAGTACTTC. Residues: CASSFGESYEQYF.

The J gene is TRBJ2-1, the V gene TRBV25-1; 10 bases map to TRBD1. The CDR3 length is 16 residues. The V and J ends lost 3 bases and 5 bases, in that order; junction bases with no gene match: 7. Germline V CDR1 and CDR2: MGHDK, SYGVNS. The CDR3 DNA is TGTGCCAGCAGTGAGTCGGGGACAGGGGTGGACAATGAGCAGTTCTTC. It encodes CASSESGTGVDNEQFF.

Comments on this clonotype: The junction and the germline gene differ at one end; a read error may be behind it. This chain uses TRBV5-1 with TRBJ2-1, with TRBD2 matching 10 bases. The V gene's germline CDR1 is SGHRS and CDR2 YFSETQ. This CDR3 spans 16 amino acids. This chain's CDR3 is CVSSVGTSDYYNEQFF. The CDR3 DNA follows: TGCGTCAGCAGCGTCGGGACTAGCGACTACTACAATGAGCAGTTCTTC.

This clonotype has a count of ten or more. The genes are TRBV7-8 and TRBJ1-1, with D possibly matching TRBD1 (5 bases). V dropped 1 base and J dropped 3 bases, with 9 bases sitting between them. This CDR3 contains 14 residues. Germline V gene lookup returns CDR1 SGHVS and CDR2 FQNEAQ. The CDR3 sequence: CASSLGGWDTEAFF. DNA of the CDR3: TGTGCCAGCAGCTTAGGGGGCTGGGACACTGAAGCTTTCTTT.

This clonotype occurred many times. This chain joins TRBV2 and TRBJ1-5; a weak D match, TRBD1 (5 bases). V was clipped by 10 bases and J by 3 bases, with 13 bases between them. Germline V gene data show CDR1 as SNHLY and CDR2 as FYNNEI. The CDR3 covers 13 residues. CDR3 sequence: CATTAVHNQPQHF. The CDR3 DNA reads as TGTGCCACGACAGCGGTACACAATCAGCCCCAGCATTTT.

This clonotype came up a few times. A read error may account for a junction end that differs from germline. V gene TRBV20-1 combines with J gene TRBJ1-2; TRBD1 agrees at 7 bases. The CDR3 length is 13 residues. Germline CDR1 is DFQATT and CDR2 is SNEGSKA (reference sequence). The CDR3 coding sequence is TGCAGTGCCAGAGGGACAGACAACTATGGCTACACCTTC. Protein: CSARGTDNYGYTF.

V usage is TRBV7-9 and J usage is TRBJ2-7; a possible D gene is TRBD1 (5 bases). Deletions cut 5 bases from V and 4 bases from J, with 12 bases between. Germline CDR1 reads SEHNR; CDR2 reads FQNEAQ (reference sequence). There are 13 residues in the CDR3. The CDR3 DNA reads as TGTGCCAGCAGCCCAGAGACAGATTACGAGCAGTACTTC. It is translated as CASSPETDYEQYF.

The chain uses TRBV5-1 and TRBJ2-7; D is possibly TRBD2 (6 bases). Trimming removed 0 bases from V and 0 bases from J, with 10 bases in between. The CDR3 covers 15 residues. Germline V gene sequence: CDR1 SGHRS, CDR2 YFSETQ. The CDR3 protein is CASSLGSGDSYEQYF. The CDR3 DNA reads TGCGCCAGCAGCTTGGGATCGGGGGACTCCTACGAGCAGTACTTC.

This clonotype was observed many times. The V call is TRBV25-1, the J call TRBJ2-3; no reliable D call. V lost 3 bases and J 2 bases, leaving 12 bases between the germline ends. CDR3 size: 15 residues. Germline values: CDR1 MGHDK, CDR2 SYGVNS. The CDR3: CASSEVPDATDTQYF. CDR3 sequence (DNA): TGTGCCAGCAGTGAGGTTCCGGACGCCACAGATACGCAGTATTTT.

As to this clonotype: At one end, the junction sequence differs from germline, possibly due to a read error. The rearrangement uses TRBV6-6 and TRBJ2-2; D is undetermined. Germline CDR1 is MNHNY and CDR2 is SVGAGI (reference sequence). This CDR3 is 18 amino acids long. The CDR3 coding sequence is TGTGCCAGCAGTGACTCGAGTCTCTCGCCCTTGAACACCGGGGAGCTGTTTTTT. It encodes CASSDSSLSPLNTGELFF.

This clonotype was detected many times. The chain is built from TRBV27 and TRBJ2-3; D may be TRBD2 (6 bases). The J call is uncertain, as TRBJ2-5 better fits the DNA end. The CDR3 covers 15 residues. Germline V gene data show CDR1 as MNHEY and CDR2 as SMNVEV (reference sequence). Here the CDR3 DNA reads TGTGCCAGCAGTCTGACGGGACTCGAGGGGGAGACCCAGTACTTC. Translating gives CASSLTGLEGETQYF.

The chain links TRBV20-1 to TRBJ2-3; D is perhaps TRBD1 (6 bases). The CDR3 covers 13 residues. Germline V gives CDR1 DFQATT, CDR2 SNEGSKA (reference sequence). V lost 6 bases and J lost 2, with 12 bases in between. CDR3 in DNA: TGCAGTGCCGTCCAGGGGTTCACAGATACGCAGTATTTT. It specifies CSAVQGFTDTQYF.

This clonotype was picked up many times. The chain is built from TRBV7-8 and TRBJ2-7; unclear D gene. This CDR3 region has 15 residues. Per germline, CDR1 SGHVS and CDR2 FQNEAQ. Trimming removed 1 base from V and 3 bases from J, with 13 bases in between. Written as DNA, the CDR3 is TGTGCCAGCAGCTTAGTACGAGACAAGGACTACGAGCAGTACTTC. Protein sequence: CASSLVRDKDYEQYF.

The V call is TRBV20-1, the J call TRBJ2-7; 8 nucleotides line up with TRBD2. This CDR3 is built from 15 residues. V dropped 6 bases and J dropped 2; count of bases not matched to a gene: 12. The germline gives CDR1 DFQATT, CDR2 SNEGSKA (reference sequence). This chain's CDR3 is CSAGAGGRFTYEQYF. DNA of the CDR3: TGCAGTGCCGGGGCGGGCGGGAGGTTCACCTACGAGCAGTACTTC.

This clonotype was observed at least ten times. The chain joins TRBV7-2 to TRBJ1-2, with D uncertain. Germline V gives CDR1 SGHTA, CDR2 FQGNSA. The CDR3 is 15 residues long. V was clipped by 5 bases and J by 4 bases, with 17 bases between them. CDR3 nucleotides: TGTGCCAGCAGCCCCGACCGTGGATTAGGCTATGGCTACACCTTC. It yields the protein CASSPDRGLGYGYTF.